Listed below are T cell receptor beta chains from one sample, sequenced in a study of cytomegalovirus exposure and HLA in healthy donors. The repertoire was sequenced with immunoSEQ multiplex PCR; TCRdb's copy has only in-frame clones and lacks some. The sample includes some 130,000 clones, 78% of them seen just once. Material for sequencing was PBMCs. The origin of the receptors is a female donor in good health and CMV-seronegative. CDR3s include the opening cysteine and the closing phenylalanine or tryptophan. Each record gives: CDR3 DNA, CDR3 protein, D gene, clone size, J gene, V gene. D genes are given only for firm matches. Some rows mark clone size as missing; the rest say once, few, many or name a class of expanded clone.

CDR3nt: TGCGCCAGCAGCGCTCAGGGACTTGAAGCTTTCTTT; CDR3aa: CASSAQGLEAFF; d_gene: .; abundance: few; j_gene: TRBJ1-1; v_gene: TRBV5-1
CDR3nt: TGTGCCAGCAGCCGGGACACTCTCCTGGAGCAGTACTTC; CDR3aa: CASSRDTLLEQYF; d_gene: .; abundance: .; j_gene: TRBJ2-7; v_gene: TRBV7-6
CDR3nt: TGTGCCAGCAGTTTAATGGACGGGCAGGGAAGGGACACTGAAGCTTTCTTT; CDR3aa: CASSLMDGQGRDTEAFF; d_gene: .; abundance: .; j_gene: TRBJ1-1; v_gene: TRBV28
CDR3nt: TGTGCCAGCAGCGTAGCGGAGTGGACTAGCGTTAGGAATGAGCAGTTCTTC; CDR3aa: CASSVAEWTSVRNEQFF; d_gene: TRBD2; abundance: .; j_gene: TRBJ2-1; v_gene: TRBV9
CDR3nt: TGCAGCTATTCCAGCGGGAGTATATACGAGCAGTACTTC; CDR3aa: CSYSSGSIYEQYF; d_gene: TRBD2; abundance: .; j_gene: TRBJ2-7; v_gene: TRBV29-1
CDR3nt: TGCGCCAGCAGCCTTTCGAGGGAAGCCTACGAGCAGTACTTC; CDR3aa: CASSLSREAYEQYF; d_gene: .; abundance: .; j_gene: TRBJ2-7; v_gene: TRBV4-3
CDR3nt: TGTGCCAGCAGTGAATACAGGGGAGGTGAGCAGTTCTTC; CDR3aa: CASSEYRGGEQFF; d_gene: .; abundance: .; j_gene: TRBJ2-1; v_gene: TRBV2
CDR3nt: TGTGCCAGCAGCCCGTACCTTGGGACTCTCTACGAGCAGTACTTC; CDR3aa: CASSPYLGTLYEQYF; d_gene: .; abundance: .; j_gene: TRBJ2-7; v_gene: TRBV11-2
CDR3nt: TGCGCCAGTGGGGACAGCTACTCCTACGAGCAGTACTTC; CDR3aa: CASGDSYSYEQYF; d_gene: TRBD1; abundance: .; j_gene: TRBJ2-7; v_gene: TRBV5-1
CDR3nt: TGTGCCTGGAGTAAAAGCACAGGGTATCGCACAGATACGCAGTATTTT; CDR3aa: CAWSKSTGYRTDTQYF; d_gene: .; abundance: .; j_gene: TRBJ2-3; v_gene: TRBV30
CDR3nt: TGTGCCAGCAGCGTAGTCCCCGGGAATAATGAAAAACTGTTTTTT; CDR3aa: CASSVVPGNNEKLFF; d_gene: .; abundance: few; j_gene: TRBJ1-4; v_gene: TRBV9
CDR3nt: TGCAGCGTTGACCAAGGGGGGGGACCTGAAGCTTTCTTT; CDR3aa: CSVDQGGGPEAFF; d_gene: .; abundance: .; j_gene: TRBJ1-1; v_gene: TRBV29-1
CDR3nt: TGTGCCAGCAGCTTGGCAGGGGTGGACGAGCAGTACTTC; CDR3aa: CASSLAGVDEQYF; d_gene: .; abundance: .; j_gene: TRBJ2-7; v_gene: TRBV5-4
CDR3nt: TGTGCCAGCAGCCGTTTACAGGGAGGGGCCGGGGAGCAGTTCTTC; CDR3aa: CASSRLQGGAGEQFF; d_gene: .; abundance: .; j_gene: TRBJ2-1; v_gene: TRBV14
CDR3nt: TGTGCCAGCAGCTTGGGTGGGACAGGGTCGGAAGAGACCCAGTACTTC; CDR3aa: CASSLGGTGSEETQYF; d_gene: TRBD1; abundance: .; j_gene: TRBJ2-5; v_gene: TRBV5-4
CDR3nt: TGTGCCAGCAGTTTAGGCCTCGGAGTTGCAACTAATGAAAAACTGTTTTTT; CDR3aa: CASSLGLGVATNEKLFF; d_gene: .; abundance: .; j_gene: TRBJ1-4; v_gene: TRBV28
CDR3nt: TGTGCCAGCAGCCAAGAATGGCTAGCGGGGTTCGACTCTAGCACAGATACGCAGTATTTT; CDR3aa: CASSQEWLAGFDSSTDTQYF; d_gene: TRBD2; abundance: .; j_gene: TRBJ2-3; v_gene: TRBV4-2
CDR3nt: TGTGCCTGGAGTTTGGGGCTAGCGGGAGGACGCCAAGAGACCCAGTACTTC; CDR3aa: CAWSLGLAGGRQETQYF; d_gene: TRBD2; abundance: .; j_gene: TRBJ2-5; v_gene: TRBV30